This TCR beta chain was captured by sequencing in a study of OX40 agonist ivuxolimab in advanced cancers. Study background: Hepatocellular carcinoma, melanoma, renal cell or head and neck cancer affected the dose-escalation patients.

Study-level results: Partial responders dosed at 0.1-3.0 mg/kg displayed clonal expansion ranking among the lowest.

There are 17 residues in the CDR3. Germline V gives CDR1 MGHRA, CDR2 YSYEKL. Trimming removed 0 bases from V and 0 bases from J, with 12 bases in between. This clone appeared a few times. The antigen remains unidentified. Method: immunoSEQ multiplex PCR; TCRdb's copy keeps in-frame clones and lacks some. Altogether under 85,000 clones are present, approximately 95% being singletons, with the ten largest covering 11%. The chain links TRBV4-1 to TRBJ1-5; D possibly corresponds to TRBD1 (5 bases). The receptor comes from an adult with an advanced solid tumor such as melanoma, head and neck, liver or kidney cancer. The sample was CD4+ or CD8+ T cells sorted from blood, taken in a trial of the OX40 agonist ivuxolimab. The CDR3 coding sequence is TGCGCCAGCAGCCAAGACGGGAACAGGTATAGCAATCAGCCCCAGCATTTT. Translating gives CASSQDGNRYSNQPQHF.